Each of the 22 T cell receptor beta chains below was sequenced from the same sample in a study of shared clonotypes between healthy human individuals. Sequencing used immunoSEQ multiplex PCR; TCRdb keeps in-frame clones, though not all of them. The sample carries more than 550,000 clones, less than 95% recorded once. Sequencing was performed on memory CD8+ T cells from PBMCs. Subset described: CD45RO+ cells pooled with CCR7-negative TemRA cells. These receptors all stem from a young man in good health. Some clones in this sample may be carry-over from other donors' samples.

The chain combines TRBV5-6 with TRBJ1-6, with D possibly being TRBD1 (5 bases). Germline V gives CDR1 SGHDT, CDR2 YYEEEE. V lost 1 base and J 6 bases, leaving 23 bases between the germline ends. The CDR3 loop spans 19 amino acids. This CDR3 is CASSLLGLGVSPGNSPLHF. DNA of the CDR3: TGTGCCAGCAGCTTGCTTGGTCTGGGGGTCTCGCCCGGTAATTCACCCCTCCACTTT.

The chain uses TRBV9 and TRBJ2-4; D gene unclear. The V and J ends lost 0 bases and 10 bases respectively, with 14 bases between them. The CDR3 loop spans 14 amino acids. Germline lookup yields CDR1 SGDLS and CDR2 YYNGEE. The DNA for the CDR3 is TGTGCCAGCAGCGTAGGTAGGCTGGAAGAAATTCAGTACTTC. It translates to CASSVGRLEEIQYF.

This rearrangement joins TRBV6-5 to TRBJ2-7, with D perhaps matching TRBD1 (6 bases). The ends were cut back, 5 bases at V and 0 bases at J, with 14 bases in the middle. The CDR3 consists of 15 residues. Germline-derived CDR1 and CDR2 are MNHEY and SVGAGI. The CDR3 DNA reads TGTGCCAGCAGTCCTGGACAGATCCTCTCCTACGAGCAGTACTTC. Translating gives CASSPGQILSYEQYF.

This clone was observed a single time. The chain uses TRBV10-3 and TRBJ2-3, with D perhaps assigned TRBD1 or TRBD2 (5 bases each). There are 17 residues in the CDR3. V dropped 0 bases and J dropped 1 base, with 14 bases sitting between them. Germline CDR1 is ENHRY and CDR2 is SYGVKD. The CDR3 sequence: CAISESILPGRTDTQYF. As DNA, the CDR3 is TGTGCCATCAGTGAGTCGATATTACCGGGACGCACAGATACGCAGTATTTT.

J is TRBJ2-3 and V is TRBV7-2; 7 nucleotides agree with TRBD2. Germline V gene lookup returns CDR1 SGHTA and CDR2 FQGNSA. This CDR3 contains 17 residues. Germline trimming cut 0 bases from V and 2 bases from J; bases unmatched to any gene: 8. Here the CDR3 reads CASSLAALAAYTDTQYF. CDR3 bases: TGTGCCAGCAGCTTAGCGGCTCTAGCGGCCTACACAGATACGCAGTATTTT.

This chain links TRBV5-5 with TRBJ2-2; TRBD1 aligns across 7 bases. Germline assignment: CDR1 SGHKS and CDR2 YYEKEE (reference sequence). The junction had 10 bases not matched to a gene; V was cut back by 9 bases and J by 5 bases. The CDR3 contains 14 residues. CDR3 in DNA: TGTGCCACCAGAGACAGGGTCGGAACCGGGGAGCTGTTTTTT. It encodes CATRDRVGTGELFF.

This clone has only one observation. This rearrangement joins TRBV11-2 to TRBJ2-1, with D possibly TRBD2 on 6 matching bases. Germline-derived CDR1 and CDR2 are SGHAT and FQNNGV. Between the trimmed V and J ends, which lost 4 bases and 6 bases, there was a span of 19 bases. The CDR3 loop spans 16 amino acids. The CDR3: CASSSRDRAGFNEQFF. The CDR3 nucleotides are TGTGCCAGCAGCTCGCGGGACCGAGCAGGGTTCAATGAGCAGTTCTTC.

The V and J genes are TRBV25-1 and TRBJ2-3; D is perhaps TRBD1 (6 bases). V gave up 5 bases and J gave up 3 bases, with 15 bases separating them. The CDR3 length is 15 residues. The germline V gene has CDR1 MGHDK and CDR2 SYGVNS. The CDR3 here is CASSFTGMTTDTQYF. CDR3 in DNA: TGTGCCAGCAGTTTTACAGGGATGACTACAGATACGCAGTATTTT.

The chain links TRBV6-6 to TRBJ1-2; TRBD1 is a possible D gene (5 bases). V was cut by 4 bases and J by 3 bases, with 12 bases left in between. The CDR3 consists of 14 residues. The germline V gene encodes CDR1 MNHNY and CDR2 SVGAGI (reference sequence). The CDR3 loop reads CASSSWQGDYGYTF. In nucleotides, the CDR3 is TGTGCCAGCAGTTCGTGGCAGGGTGACTATGGCTACACCTTC.

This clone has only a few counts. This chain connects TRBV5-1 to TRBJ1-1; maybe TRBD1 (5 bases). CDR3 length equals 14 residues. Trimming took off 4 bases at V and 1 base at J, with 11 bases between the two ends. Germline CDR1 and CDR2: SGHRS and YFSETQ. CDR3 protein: CASSTGRENTEAFF. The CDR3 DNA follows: TGCGCCAGCAGCACGGGACGGGAGAACACTGAAGCTTTCTTT.

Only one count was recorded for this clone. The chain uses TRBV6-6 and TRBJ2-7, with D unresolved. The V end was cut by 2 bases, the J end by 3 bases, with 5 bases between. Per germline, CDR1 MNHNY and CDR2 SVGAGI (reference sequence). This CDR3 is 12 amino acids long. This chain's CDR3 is CASSYAVYEQYF. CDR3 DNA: TGTGCCAGCAGTTACGCCGTCTACGAGCAGTACTTC.

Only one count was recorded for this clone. CDR3 region: CASSPRLAAASGELFF. The CDR3 DNA reads as TGTGCCAGCAGCCCTAGACTAGCGGCGGCGTCCGGGGAGCTGTTTTTT. V usage is TRBV9 and J usage is TRBJ2-2; 9 bases align to TRBD2. The V gene's germline CDR1 is SGDLS and CDR2 YYNGEE. J gave up 6 bases and V 4 bases, and 10 bases lay outside the gene matches. The CDR3 spans 16 residues.

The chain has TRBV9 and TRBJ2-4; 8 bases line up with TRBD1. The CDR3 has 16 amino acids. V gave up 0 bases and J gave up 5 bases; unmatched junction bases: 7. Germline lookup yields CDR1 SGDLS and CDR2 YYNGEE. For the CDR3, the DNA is TGTGCCAGCAGCGTAGCTGTCGGGACAGGCGAAAACATTCAGTACTTC. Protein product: CASSVAVGTGENIQYF.

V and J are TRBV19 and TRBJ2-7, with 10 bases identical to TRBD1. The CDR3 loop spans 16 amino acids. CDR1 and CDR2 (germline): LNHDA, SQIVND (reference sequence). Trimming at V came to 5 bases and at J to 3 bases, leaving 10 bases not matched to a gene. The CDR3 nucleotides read TGTGCCAGTAGTCCACGGACAGGGGGGGATCTCTACGAGCAGTACTTC. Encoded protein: CASSPRTGGDLYEQYF.

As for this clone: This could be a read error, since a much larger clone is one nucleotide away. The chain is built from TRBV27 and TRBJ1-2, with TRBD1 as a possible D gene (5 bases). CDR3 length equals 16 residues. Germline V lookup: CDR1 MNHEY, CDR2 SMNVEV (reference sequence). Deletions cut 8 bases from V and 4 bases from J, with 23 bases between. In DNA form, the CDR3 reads TGTGCCAGCTCTACATCAAGACCGGGGGGGGTCTATGGCTACACCTTC. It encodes CASSTSRPGGVYGYTF.

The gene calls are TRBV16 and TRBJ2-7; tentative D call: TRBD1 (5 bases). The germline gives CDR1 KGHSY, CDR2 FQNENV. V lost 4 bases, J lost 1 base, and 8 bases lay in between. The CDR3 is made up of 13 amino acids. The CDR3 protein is CASSPDISYEQYF. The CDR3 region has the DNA TGTGCCAGCAGCCCGGACATTTCCTACGAGCAGTACTTC.

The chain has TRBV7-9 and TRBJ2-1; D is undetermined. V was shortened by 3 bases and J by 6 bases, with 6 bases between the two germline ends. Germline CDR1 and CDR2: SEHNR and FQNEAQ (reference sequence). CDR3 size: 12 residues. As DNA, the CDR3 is TGTGCCAGCAGCTTGTCGCCCAATGAGCAGTTCTTC. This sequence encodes CASSLSPNEQFF. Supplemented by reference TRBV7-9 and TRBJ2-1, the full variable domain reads DTGVSQNPRHKITKRGQNVTFRCDPISEHNRLYWYRQTLGQGPEFLTYFQNEAQLEKSRLLSDRFSAERPKGSFSTLEIQRTEQGDSAMYLCASSLSPNEQFFGPGTRLTVL.

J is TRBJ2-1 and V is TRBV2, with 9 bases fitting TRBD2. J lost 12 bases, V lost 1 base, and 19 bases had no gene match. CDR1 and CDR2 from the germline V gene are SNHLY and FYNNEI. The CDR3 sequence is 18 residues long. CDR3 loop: CASSEGSGLGLAEHRQFF. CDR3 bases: TGTGCCAGCAGTGAAGGGTCTGGATTGGGACTAGCTGAACATCGGCAGTTCTTC.

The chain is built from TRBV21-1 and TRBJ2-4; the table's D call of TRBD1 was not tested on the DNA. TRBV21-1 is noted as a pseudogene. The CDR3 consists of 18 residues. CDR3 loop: CASSRTGGETLAKNIQYF. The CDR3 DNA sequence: TGTGCCAGCAGCCGTACAGGGGGCGAAACCCTAGCCAAAAACATTCAGTACTTC.

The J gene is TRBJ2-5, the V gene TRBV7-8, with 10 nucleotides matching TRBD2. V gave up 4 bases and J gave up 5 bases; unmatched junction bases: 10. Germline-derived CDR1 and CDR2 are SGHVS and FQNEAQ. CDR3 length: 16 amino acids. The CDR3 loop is CASSSGGLAWEETQYF. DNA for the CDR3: TGTGCCAGCAGCTCCGGGGGACTAGCGTGGGAGGAGACCCAGTACTTC.

The DNA of the CDR3 is TGTGCCAGCAGCCCGGCGCGGGGGAACACCGGGGAGCTGTTTTTT. Translated: CASSPARGNTGELFF. The chain combines TRBV28 with TRBJ2-2; TRBD2 might be the D (6 bases). The CDR3 contains 15 residues. Germline CDR1 is MDHEN and CDR2 is SYDVKM. Trimming cost V 6 bases and J 1 base, with 12 bases left between them.

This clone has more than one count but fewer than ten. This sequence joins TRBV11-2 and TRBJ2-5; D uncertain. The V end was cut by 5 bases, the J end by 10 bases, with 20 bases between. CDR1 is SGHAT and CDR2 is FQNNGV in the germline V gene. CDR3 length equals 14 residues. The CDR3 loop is CASSQTSREIDQYF. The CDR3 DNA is TGTGCCAGCAGCCAGACTTCCCGTGAGATCGACCAGTACTTC.